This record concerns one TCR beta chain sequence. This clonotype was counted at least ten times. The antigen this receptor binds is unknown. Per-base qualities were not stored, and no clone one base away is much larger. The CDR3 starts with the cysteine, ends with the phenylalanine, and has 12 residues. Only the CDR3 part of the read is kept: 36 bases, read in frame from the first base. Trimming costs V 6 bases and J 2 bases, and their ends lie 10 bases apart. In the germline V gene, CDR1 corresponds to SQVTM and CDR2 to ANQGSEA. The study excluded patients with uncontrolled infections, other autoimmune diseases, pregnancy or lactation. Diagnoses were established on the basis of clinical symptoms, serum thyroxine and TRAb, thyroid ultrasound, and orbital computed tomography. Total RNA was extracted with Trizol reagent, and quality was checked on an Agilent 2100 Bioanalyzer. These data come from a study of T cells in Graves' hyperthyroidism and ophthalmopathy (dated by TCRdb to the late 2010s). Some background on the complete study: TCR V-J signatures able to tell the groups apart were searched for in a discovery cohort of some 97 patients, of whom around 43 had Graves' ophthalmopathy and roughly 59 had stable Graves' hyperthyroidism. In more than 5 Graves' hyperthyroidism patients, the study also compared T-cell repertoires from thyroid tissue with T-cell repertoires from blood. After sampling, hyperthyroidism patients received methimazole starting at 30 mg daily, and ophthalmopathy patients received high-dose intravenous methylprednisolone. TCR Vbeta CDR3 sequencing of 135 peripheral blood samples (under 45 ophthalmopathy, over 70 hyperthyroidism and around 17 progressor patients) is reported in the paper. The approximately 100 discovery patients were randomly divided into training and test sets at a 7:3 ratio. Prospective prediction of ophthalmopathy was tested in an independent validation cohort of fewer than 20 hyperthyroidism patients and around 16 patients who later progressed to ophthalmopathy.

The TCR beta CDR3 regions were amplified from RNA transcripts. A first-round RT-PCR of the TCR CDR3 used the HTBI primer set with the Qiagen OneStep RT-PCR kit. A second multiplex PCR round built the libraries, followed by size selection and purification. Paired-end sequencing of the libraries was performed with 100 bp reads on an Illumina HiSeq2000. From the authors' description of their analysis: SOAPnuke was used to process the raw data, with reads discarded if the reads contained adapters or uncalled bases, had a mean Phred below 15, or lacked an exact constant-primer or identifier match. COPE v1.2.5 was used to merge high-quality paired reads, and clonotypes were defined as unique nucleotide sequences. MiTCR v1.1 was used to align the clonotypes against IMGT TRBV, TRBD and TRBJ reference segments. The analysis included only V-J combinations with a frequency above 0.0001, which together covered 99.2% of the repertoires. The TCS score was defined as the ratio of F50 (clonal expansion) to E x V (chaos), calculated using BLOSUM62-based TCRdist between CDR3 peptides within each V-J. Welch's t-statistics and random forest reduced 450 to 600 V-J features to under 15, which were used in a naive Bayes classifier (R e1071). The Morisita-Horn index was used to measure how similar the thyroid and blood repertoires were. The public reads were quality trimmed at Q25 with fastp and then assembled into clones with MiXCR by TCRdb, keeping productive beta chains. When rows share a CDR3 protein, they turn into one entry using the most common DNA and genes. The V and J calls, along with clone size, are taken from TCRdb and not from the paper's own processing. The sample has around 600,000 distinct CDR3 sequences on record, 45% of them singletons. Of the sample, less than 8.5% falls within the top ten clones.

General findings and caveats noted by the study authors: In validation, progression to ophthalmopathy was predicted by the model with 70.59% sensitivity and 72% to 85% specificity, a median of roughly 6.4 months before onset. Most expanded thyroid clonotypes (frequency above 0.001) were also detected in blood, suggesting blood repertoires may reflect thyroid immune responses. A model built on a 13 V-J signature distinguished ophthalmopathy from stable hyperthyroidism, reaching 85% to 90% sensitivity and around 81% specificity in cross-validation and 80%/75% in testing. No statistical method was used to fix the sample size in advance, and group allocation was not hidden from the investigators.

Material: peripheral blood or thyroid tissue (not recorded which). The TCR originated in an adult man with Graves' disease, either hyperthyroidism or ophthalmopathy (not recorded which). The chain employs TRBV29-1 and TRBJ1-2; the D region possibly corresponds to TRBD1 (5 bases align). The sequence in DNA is TGCAGCGTCTTCGGACAAAACTATGGCTACACCTTC. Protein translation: CSVFGQNYGYTF.